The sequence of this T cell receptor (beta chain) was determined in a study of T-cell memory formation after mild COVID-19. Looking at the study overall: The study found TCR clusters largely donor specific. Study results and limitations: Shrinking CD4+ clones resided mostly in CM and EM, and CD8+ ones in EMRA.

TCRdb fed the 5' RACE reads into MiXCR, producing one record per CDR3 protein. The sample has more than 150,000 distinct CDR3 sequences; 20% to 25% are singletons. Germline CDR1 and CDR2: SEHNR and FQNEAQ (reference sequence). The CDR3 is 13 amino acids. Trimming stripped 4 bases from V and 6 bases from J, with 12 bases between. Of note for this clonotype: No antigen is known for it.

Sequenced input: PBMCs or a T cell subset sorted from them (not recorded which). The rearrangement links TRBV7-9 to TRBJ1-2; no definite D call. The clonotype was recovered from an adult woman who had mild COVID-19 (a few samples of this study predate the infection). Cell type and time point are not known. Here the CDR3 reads CASSSSSWDGYTF. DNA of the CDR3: TGTGCCAGCAGCTCGTCGTCTTGGGATGGCTACACCTTC. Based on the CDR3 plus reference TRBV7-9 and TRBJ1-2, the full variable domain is DTGVSQNPRHKITKRGQNVTFRCDPISEHNRLYWYRQTLGQGPEFLTYFQNEAQLEKSRLLSDRFSAERPKGSFSTLEIQRTEQGDSAMYLCASSSSSWDGYTFGSGTRLTVV.